The source of this T cell receptor (beta chain) is a study of shared clonotypes between healthy human individuals. Generated by immunoSEQ multiplex PCR, the TCRdb table keeps only in-frame clones and is missing some. The table includes about 470,000 clones, around 75% detected once. V dropped 8 bases and J dropped 4 bases, with 26 bases sitting between them. The CDR3 is 17 residues long. The clonotype was recovered from a woman in her forties in good health. Some clones in this sample may be carry-over from other donors' samples. The sequencing input was PBMCs. The rearrangement uses TRBV7-1 and TRBJ1-1; no reliable D call. Being an ORF, TRBV7-1 has a function that is uncertain. The CDR3 region is CASGLSSNLGWGTEAFF. In DNA, the CDR3 is TGTGCCAGCGGCTTATCCTCCAACCTGGGCTGGGGCACTGAAGCTTTCTTT.